The 28 T cell receptor beta chains reported below all come from one sample, sequenced in a study of regulatory T cells in long-lasting Graves disease. Assembly of TCR beta libraries relied on iRepertoire HTBI primers together with Arm-PCR of CDR3 regions. TCRdb ran MiXCR on the multiplex PCR reads and lists one entry per CDR3 protein. In the table there are roughly 560,000 distinct CDR3 sequences, 16% of which are singletons. This sample's time point: newly diagnosed GD, antithyroid drugs for less than 3 months. The TCR library was prepared using RNA isolated from PBMCs. These data also featured in a second study, about T cells in Graves' hyperthyroidism and ophthalmopathy.

The material was peripheral blood mononuclear cells (PBMCs), obtained at new diagnosis, from a patient treated with antithyroid drugs. These receptors were collected from a woman aged 35-65 years with Graves disease.

This clonotype was counted many times. CDR3 DNA: TGTGCCAGCAGCTCCGCTGGCTCACCCCTCCACTTT. Its translation: CASSSAGSPLHF. The chain carries TRBV11-2 and TRBJ1-6; unclear D gene. Germline-derived CDR1 and CDR2 are SGHAT and FQNNGV. V was pared by 4 bases and J by 10 bases, with 8 bases between. This CDR3 spans 12 amino acids. Drawing the rest from reference TRBV11-2 and TRBJ1-6, the complete variable domain is EAGVAQSPRYKIIEKRQSVAFWCNPISGHATLYWYQQILGQGPKLLIQFQNNGVVDDSQLPKDRFSAERLKGVDSTLKIQPAKLEDSAVYLCASSSAGSPLHFGNGTRLTVT.

The rearrangement joins TRBV5-6 to TRBJ2-1; 11 bases match TRBD2. Per the germline V gene, CDR1 is SGHDT and CDR2 is YYEEEE. With 4 bases clipped from V and 7 bases from J, the junction kept 10 bases outside the gene matches. This CDR3 is built from 16 residues. As DNA, the CDR3 is TGTGCCAGCAGCGATAGCGGGGGGGCTAGGCGTAATGAGCAGTTCTTC. The encoded protein is CASSDSGGARRNEQFF.

This clonotype was counted at least ten times. The chain recombines TRBV27 with TRBJ1-1; D gene unclear. The CDR3 extends over 14 amino acids. V lost 4 bases, J lost 1 base, and 10 bases lay in between. Germline CDR1 is MNHEY and CDR2 is SMNVEV (reference sequence). The CDR3 coding sequence is TGTGCCAGCAGTTGGAGACACCCGAACACTGAAGCTTTCTTT. Protein: CASSWRHPNTEAFF.

The chain links TRBV29-1 to TRBJ1-2, with D uncertain. The germline CDR1 and CDR2 sequences are SQVTM and ANQGSEA. The CDR3 length is 12 residues. Trimming pared 3 bases from V and 1 base from J, leaving 6 bases between. Written as DNA, the CDR3 is TGCAGCGTTGAGGGCGATAACTATGGCTACACCTTC. Amino acids: CSVEGDNYGYTF.

This clonotype was picked up many times. The chain links TRBV28 to TRBJ1-6, with D unclear. V lost 7 bases and J 7 bases, leaving 11 bases between the germline ends. Germline V gene data show CDR1 as MDHEN and CDR2 as SYDVKM. The CDR3 loop spans 13 amino acids. CDR3 residues: CASTLDGNSPLHF. CDR3 coding DNA: TGTGCCAGCACCCTTGACGGAAATTCACCCCTCCACTTT.

This chain uses TRBV20-1 with TRBJ1-2, with TRBD1 as a possible D gene (6 bases). CDR3 size: 14 residues. With 6 bases removed from V and 8 bases from J, the gap between germline ends came to 22 bases. Germline V CDR1 and CDR2: DFQATT, SNEGSKA (reference sequence). The CDR3 DNA is TGCAGTGCCACGGCAGGACAGCCGGGGGGAGGCTACACCTTC. Amino acids: CSATAGQPGGGYTF.

This sequence joins TRBV2 and TRBJ1-2, with TRBD1 identical over 8 bases. Trimming cost V 8 bases and J 3 bases; bases outside gene matches: 20. The CDR3 covers 18 residues. Germline CDR1 is SNHLY and CDR2 is FYNNEI. The CDR3 DNA is TGTGCCAGCTCACCGGGACAGGAAATTAGTTTGCTCGACTATGGCTACACCTTC. Encoded protein: CASSPGQEISLLDYGYTF. The variable domain in full, completed from reference TRBV2 and TRBJ1-2, reads EPEVTQTPSHQVTQMGQEVILRCVPISNHLYFYWYRQILGQKVEFLVSFYNNEISEKSEIFDDQFSVERPDGSNFTLKIRSTKLEDSAMYFCASSPGQEISLLDYGYTFGSGTRLTVV.

Many counts were recorded for this clonotype. The chain carries TRBV28 and TRBJ1-5, with D possibly matching TRBD1 (6 bases). The ends were cut back, 2 bases at V and 8 bases at J, with 19 bases in the middle. CDR3 length equals 16 residues. Germline V gene sequence: CDR1 MDHEN, CDR2 SYDVKM. CDR3 nucleotide sequence: TGTGCCAGCAGTTTAACGGGGGGCGGTCGGTTAAAGCCCCAGCATTTT. This encodes CASSLTGGGRLKPQHF.

This clonotype was seen ten or more times. The chain recombines TRBV12-3 or TRBV12-4 with TRBJ1-2; D possibly corresponds to TRBD1 (6 bases). This CDR3 is built from 12 residues. Trimming shortened V by 5 bases and J by 8 bases, and 12 bases separated the two germline ends. The CDR3 nucleotides read TGTGCCAGCAGTGGGGGGACATACGGCTACACCTTC. It specifies CASSGGTYGYTF.

This clonotype was picked up many times. The chain is built from TRBV12-3 or TRBV12-4 and TRBJ1-5; a possible D gene is TRBD1 (5 bases). The CDR3 length is 14 residues. V was pared by 5 bases and J by 7 bases, with 15 bases between. The CDR3 loop reads CASSPRQWRQPQHF. CDR3 DNA sequence: TGTGCCAGCAGTCCTCGACAGTGGCGACAGCCCCAGCATTTT.

Ten or more counts support this clonotype. The V and J genes are TRBV30 and TRBJ1-1, with D hard to call. The CDR3 is made up of 13 amino acids. Trimming left V 0 bases short and J 1 base short, with 6 bases between. CDR1 and CDR2 (germline): GTSNPN, SVGIG (reference sequence). This CDR3 reads CAWSVGWNTEAFF. Here the CDR3 DNA reads TGTGCCTGGAGTGTAGGATGGAACACTGAAGCTTTCTTT.

This clonotype came up many times. The chain combines TRBV11-1 with TRBJ2-2; TRBD1 matches at 9 bases. Looked up from germline, CDR1 is SGHAT and CDR2 is FQDESV (reference sequence). The junction had 3 bases not matched to a gene; V was cut back by 1 base and J by 3 bases. The CDR3 covers 16 residues. The chain's CDR3 is CASSLGDRVDTGELFF. As DNA, the CDR3 is TGTGCCAGCAGCTTAGGGGACAGGGTCGACACCGGGGAGCTGTTTTTT.

Ten or more counts support this clonotype. The chain couples TRBV28 to TRBJ2-3, with D tentatively TRBD2 (5 bases). Germline V gene sequence: CDR1 MDHEN, CDR2 SYDVKM. The CDR3 extends over 13 amino acids. Trimming stripped 10 bases from V and 4 bases from J, with 15 bases between. The DNA for the CDR3 is TGTGCCATCGGACTCACGGAGTCAGATACGCAGTATTTT. Its translation is CAIGLTESDTQYF.

This clonotype was recorded at least ten times. The chain carries TRBV12-5 and TRBJ2-1; 13 bases map to TRBD2. V shed 0 bases, J shed 7 bases, and the junction held 6 bases outside the gene matches. Germline V CDR1 and CDR2: LGHNT, FRNRAP. This CDR3 comprises 17 residues. In DNA form, the CDR3 reads TGTGCTAGTGGTTTGGTACTAGCGGGGGGGGCGAGAAATGAGCAGTTCTTC. This encodes CASGLVLAGGARNEQFF.

This clonotype was seen a handful of times. The chain employs TRBV20-1 and TRBJ2-2; D gene uncertain. CDR3 length equals 12 residues. V was shortened by 6 bases and J by 6 bases, with 11 bases between the two germline ends. Germline values: CDR1 DFQATT, CDR2 SNEGSKA (reference sequence). This CDR3 reads CSAKAVSGELFF. The CDR3 DNA is TGCAGTGCAAAGGCAGTGTCCGGGGAGCTGTTTTTT.

V and J are TRBV12-3 or TRBV12-4 and TRBJ1-6; 8 bases align to TRBD1. CDR3 length: 15 residues. Unmatched junction bases numbered 3, after V lost 8 bases and J lost 0 bases. The CDR3 DNA reads TGTGCCAGCGGACAGGGTGGCTCCTATAATTCACCCCTCCACTTT. This gives the protein CASGQGGSYNSPLHF.

This clonotype has a handful of counts. This chain joins TRBV7-2 and TRBJ2-1, with 8 bases that match TRBD2. V dropped 4 bases and J dropped 7; count of bases not matched to a gene: 9. The CDR3 has 15 amino acids. Germline V gene lookup returns CDR1 SGHTA and CDR2 FQGNSA. CDR3 nucleotide sequence: TGTGCCAGCAGCTCTACTAGCGGCCTTTGGAATGAGCAGTTCTTC. This sequence encodes CASSSTSGLWNEQFF. The full variable domain, rest sourced from reference TRBV7-2 and TRBJ2-1, is GAGVSQSPSNKVTEKGKDVELRCDPISGHTALYWYRQSLGQGLEFLIYFQGNSAPDKSGLPSDRFSAERTGGSVSTLTIQRTQQEDSAVYLCASSSTSGLWNEQFFGPGTRLTVL.

This chain connects TRBV19 to TRBJ1-4; 10 bases map to TRBD1. The CDR3 is 15 amino acids. V trimming: 3 bases; J trimming: 5 bases; junction bases outside the gene matches: 3. CDR1 and CDR2 from the germline V gene are LNHDA and SQIVND (reference sequence). CDR3 loop: CASSIGQGENEKLFF. In DNA, the CDR3 is TGTGCCAGTAGTATTGGACAGGGGGAGAATGAAAAACTGTTTTTT. Together with reference TRBV19 and TRBJ1-4, the CDR3 gives the full variable domain: DGGITQSPKYLFRKEGQNVTLSCEQNLNHDAMYWYRQDPGQGLRLIYYSQIVNDFQKGDIAEGYSVSREKKESFPLTVTSAQKNPTAFYLCASSIGQGENEKLFFGSGTQLSVL.

Ten or more counts support this clonotype. The rearrangement uses TRBV12-3 or TRBV12-4 and TRBJ1-1; no definite D call. The V end lost 5 bases, the J end lost 10 bases, and 17 bases lay between the germline ends. The CDR3 runs 13 residues. This chain's CDR3 is CASSKGRPGGAFF. The CDR3 region has the DNA TGTGCCAGCAGTAAAGGACGCCCGGGTGGAGCTTTCTTT.

The V gene is TRBV7-2, the J gene TRBJ2-1, with 10 bases fitting TRBD2. Germline CDR1 and CDR2: SGHTA and FQGNSA. There are 18 residues in the CDR3. The junction had 13 bases not matched to a gene; V was cut back by 1 base and J by 7 bases. The CDR3 DNA follows: TGTGCCAGCAGCTTAGTCGGATTCAGCGGGGGGGCTCCAAATGAGCAGTTCTTC. This sequence encodes CASSLVGFSGGAPNEQFF.

A few counts support this clonotype. This rearrangement joins TRBV5-1 to TRBJ2-2; unclear D gene. Germline assignment: CDR1 SGHRS and CDR2 YFSETQ. This CDR3 is built from 13 residues. The germline V and J ends were trimmed by 1 base and 6 bases, with 7 bases remaining between them. DNA of the CDR3: TGCGCCAGCAGCTTGTATGTTGCCGGGGAGCTGTTTTTT. Residues: CASSLYVAGELFF.

This clonotype was recorded at least ten times. The V call is TRBV7-9, the J call TRBJ1-5; D perhaps matches TRBD1 (5 bases). This CDR3 has 13 amino acids. V lost 5 bases and J lost 5, with 10 bases in between. Germline-derived CDR1 and CDR2 are SEHNR and FQNEAQ (reference sequence). The CDR3, as DNA: TGTGCCAGCAGCCCGGGGGGTGATCAGCCCCAGCATTTT. The encoded protein is CASSPGGDQPQHF.

This clonotype has ten or more counts. The chain employs TRBV28 and TRBJ1-4, with 7 bases identical to TRBD1. Germline V gives CDR1 MDHEN, CDR2 SYDVKM. With 2 bases clipped from V and 8 bases from J, the junction kept 26 bases outside the gene matches. The CDR3 length is 21 residues. CDR3 sequence (DNA): TGTGCCAGCAGTTTAATTTTCGGCAGGGGGACATCCTCAACCGCCTACGAAAAACTGTTTTTT. Translation gives CASSLIFGRGTSSTAYEKLFF.

This clonotype was counted at least ten times. The junction and the germline gene differ at one end; a read error may be behind it. The chain uses TRBV10-2 and TRBJ1-2, with 8 positions matching TRBD1. CDR3 size: 13 residues. Germline V gene lookup returns CDR1 WSHSY and CDR2 SAAADI. Here the CDR3 reads CASSEQGDYGYTF. The CDR3 nucleotides read TGTGCCAGCAGTGAACAGGGGGACTATGGCTACACCTTC.

As to this clonotype: A much larger clone lies a single base off, so this may be a read error. The chain carries TRBV12-3 or TRBV12-4 and TRBJ1-5; no reliable D call. V shed 6 bases and J shed 5 bases, with 8 bases lying between them. This CDR3 comprises 12 residues. This chain's CDR3 is CASSLMDQPQHF. CDR3 DNA: TGTGCCAGCAGCTTAATGGATCAGCCCCAGCATTTT.

The sample holds many counts of this clonotype. The rearrangement links TRBV28 to TRBJ1-1; TRBD1 aligns across 9 bases. J lost 7 bases, V lost 3 bases, and 12 bases had no gene match. Germline V gene sequence: CDR1 MDHEN, CDR2 SYDVKM. The CDR3 totals 16 residues. This CDR3 is CASSFSHRGREFEAFF. CDR3 DNA: TGTGCCAGCAGTTTCTCACACAGGGGGCGCGAGTTTGAAGCTTTCTTT.

V usage is TRBV2 and J usage is TRBJ2-1; the D gene is possibly TRBD2 (5 bases). Germline-derived CDR1 and CDR2 are SNHLY and FYNNEI. The CDR3 is 16 residues long. V lost 7 bases and J lost 4, with 20 bases in between. The CDR3 loop reads CASTWFGGLSYNEQFF. CDR3 in DNA: TGTGCCAGCACTTGGTTTGGAGGCCTTTCATACAATGAGCAGTTCTTC.

The chain combines TRBV6-1 with TRBJ1-6; 7 bases match TRBD1. The CDR3 contains 17 residues. CDR1 is MNHNS, CDR2 SASEGT, per germline. Trimming took 7 bases from V and 1 from J; bases not matched to a gene: 10. This CDR3 is CASIPGQGVSYNSPLHF. CDR3 coding DNA: TGTGCCAGCATTCCAGGCCAGGGGGTGTCCTATAATTCACCCCTCCACTTT.